These 21 T cell receptor beta chains originate from one sample sequenced in a study of OX40 agonist ivuxolimab in advanced cancers. TCRdb's table, derived via immunoSEQ multiplex PCR, lists solely in-frame clones and lacks some. The data show around 80,000 clones, just under 95% seen once. The sequenced sample was CD4+ or CD8+ T cells sorted from blood, obtained in a trial of the OX40 agonist ivuxolimab. The receptors shown here come from an adult with an advanced solid tumor such as melanoma, head and neck, liver or kidney cancer.

The rearrangement uses TRBV6-6 and TRBJ1-1; D might be TRBD1 (5 bases). With 10 bases removed from V and 4 bases from J, the gap between germline ends came to 16 bases. Germline-derived CDR1 and CDR2 are MNHNY and SVGAGI (reference sequence). The CDR3 has 13 amino acids. The CDR3 DNA follows: TGTGCCACCTCCCCGGGGGGGAGCACTGAAGCTTTCTTT. This encodes CATSPGGSTEAFF.

This chain joins TRBV5-5 and TRBJ1-2; D uncertain. Germline CDR1 SGHKS, CDR2 YYEKEE (reference sequence). There are 13 residues in the CDR3. V was clipped by 1 base and J by 2 bases, with 6 bases between them. CDR3 sequence: CASSLTENYGYTF. The CDR3 nucleotides are TGTGCCAGCAGCTTGACCGAGAACTATGGCTACACCTTC.

The genes are TRBV7-9 and TRBJ2-1; TRBD2 aligns across 11 bases. With 3 bases clipped from V and 2 bases from J, the junction kept 6 bases outside the gene matches. The CDR3 has 17 amino acids. Germline CDR1 reads SEHNR; CDR2 reads FQNEAQ (reference sequence). The CDR3 DNA reads TGTGCCAGCAGCTTCGCGCTAGCGGGGGGCACCTACAATGAGCAGTTCTTC. It encodes CASSFALAGGTYNEQFF. Variable domain in full (rest from reference TRBV7-9 and TRBJ2-1): DTGVSQNPRHKITKRGQNVTFRCDPISEHNRLYWYRQTLGQGPEFLTYFQNEAQLEKSRLLSDRFSAERPKGSFSTLEIQRTEQGDSAMYLCASSFALAGGTYNEQFFGPGTRLTVL.

This clone was seen once. This rearrangement joins TRBV10-3 to TRBJ1-1; D not certain. Germline V gene data show CDR1 as ENHRY and CDR2 as SYGVKD. Trimming took off 6 bases at V and 2 bases at J, with 10 bases between the two ends. This CDR3 spans 13 amino acids. CDR3 coding DNA: TGTGCCATCAGCCCTTCAGGTAACACTGAAGCTTTCTTT. Residues: CAISPSGNTEAFF.

This clone showed up just once. The chain links TRBV6-5 to TRBJ2-7; 13 nucleotides agree with TRBD2. The trim removed 6 bases at V and 5 bases at J, leaving 7 bases unmatched. Per germline, CDR1 MNHEY and CDR2 SVGAGI. This CDR3 has 15 amino acids. CDR3 in DNA: TGTGCCAGCAGCCCCGGACTAGCGGGAGCCAACGAGCAGTACTTC. Amino acid sequence: CASSPGLAGANEQYF.

The CDR3 spells CASSLLTTDSYEQYF. The CDR3 DNA follows: TGCGCCAGCAGCCTTTTAACGACAGATTCCTACGAGCAGTACTTC. This sequence joins TRBV5-1 and TRBJ2-7; tentative D call: TRBD1 (5 bases). The V gene lost 4 bases and the J gene lost 1 base, with 15 bases spanning the gap. Germline V gives CDR1 SGHRS, CDR2 YFSETQ. This CDR3 has 15 amino acids.

V usage is TRBV30 and J usage is TRBJ2-3; D perhaps matches TRBD2 (6 bases). Trimming cost V 1 base and J 4 bases, with 12 bases left between them. Germline V gives CDR1 GTSNPN, CDR2 SVGIG (reference sequence). CDR3 length: 14 amino acids. In nucleotides, the CDR3 is TGTGCCTGGAGTGGCGGGGCTGTCGCAGATACGCAGTATTTT. Its translation is CAWSGGAVADTQYF.

The chain is built from TRBV7-2 and TRBJ2-7; 8 bases map to TRBD1. This CDR3 contains 14 residues. V dropped 5 bases and J dropped 5; count of bases not matched to a gene: 8. CDR1 is SGHTA, CDR2 FQGNSA, per germline. The CDR3 region is CASSHPGQAHEQYF. Here the CDR3 DNA reads TGTGCCAGCAGCCACCCGGGACAGGCACACGAGCAGTACTTC.

The CDR3 loop is CASGLSSTGSGELFF. The CDR3 DNA reads TGTGCTAGTGGTTTGAGCTCTACCGGGTCCGGGGAGCTGTTTTTT. This chain links TRBV12-5 with TRBJ2-2, with D unresolved. From germline, CDR1 is LGHNT and CDR2 FRNRAP. The CDR3 consists of 15 residues. Trimming shortened V by 2 bases and J by 6 bases, and 13 bases separated the two germline ends.

The J gene is TRBJ2-1, the V gene TRBV12-5, with D unresolved. This CDR3 has 13 amino acids. CDR1 and CDR2 from the germline V gene are LGHNT and FRNRAP. V was pared by 3 bases and J by 4 bases, with 7 bases between. CDR3 loop: CASGLGSYNEQFF. Written as DNA, the CDR3 is TGTGCTAGTGGTTTAGGATCGTACAATGAGCAGTTCTTC.

V is TRBV7-3 and J is TRBJ2-3; 7 bases fit TRBD2. The V gene's germline CDR1 is SGHTA and CDR2 FQGTGA. This CDR3 is built from 14 residues. Unmatched junction bases numbered 3, after V lost 4 bases and J lost 2 bases. The CDR3 here is CASSSGGVTDTQYF. The CDR3 DNA reads TGTGCCAGCAGCTCGGGGGGTGTCACAGATACGCAGTATTTT.

The chain joins TRBV5-3 to TRBJ1-4; weak D call: TRBD1 (6 bases). TRBV5-3 is known as an ORF, though its function is uncertain. Trimming removed 10 bases from V and 7 bases from J, with 11 bases in between. The CDR3 consists of 11 residues. The CDR3 DNA sequence: TGTGCCCTGGGGGGCGCTGAAAAACTGTTTTTT. Translation gives CALGGAEKLFF.

J is TRBJ2-2 and V is TRBV13, with 7 bases identical to TRBD2. V was clipped by 4 bases and J by 7 bases; unmatched bases: 21. The CDR3 spans 19 residues. Germline CDR1 PRHDT, CDR2 FYEKMQ (reference sequence). CDR3 region: CASSSSLSSGPLGVGELFF. The CDR3 DNA reads TGTGCCAGCAGCTCCTCCCTATCTAGCGGCCCCTTGGGGGTCGGGGAGCTGTTTTTT.

The chain couples TRBV29-1 to TRBJ1-2, with TRBD1 as a possible D gene (6 bases). The germline V gene has CDR1 SQVTM and CDR2 ANQGSEA. Deletions cut 5 bases from V and 3 bases from J, with 22 bases between. The CDR3 has 16 residues. The CDR3 bases are TGCAGCGTTCCACCCGAGACGAGGGGGAGGGACTATGGCTACACCTTC. It translates to CSVPPETRGRDYGYTF.

CDR3 in amino acids: CASSLQRGAADTQYF. The CDR3 nucleotides are TGTGCCAGCAGCTTACAACGGGGGGCGGCAGATACGCAGTATTTT. This chain joins TRBV11-2 and TRBJ2-3; possible D gene TRBD2, 7 bases. Trimming took off 2 bases at V and 4 bases at J, with 13 bases between the two ends. CDR3 size: 15 residues. Germline V lookup: CDR1 SGHAT, CDR2 FQNNGV.

The rearrangement joins TRBV5-8 to TRBJ1-4, with a weak D call TRBD1 (5 bases). Germline CDR1 and CDR2: SGHTS and YDEGEE. The CDR3 spans 14 residues. Trimming stripped 1 base from V and 8 bases from J, with 12 bases between. The CDR3 sequence: CASSLLRGGEKLFF. The CDR3 region has the DNA TGTGCCAGCAGCTTGCTAAGGGGTGGAGAAAAACTGTTTTTT.

The CDR3 protein is CASSERIAVSGTDTQYF. CDR3 in DNA: TGTGCCAGCAGTGAACGGATAGCGGTGAGCGGGACAGATACGCAGTATTTT. The rearrangement links TRBV6-1 to TRBJ2-3, with D perhaps matching TRBD2 (6 bases). CDR1 is MNHNS, CDR2 SASEGT, per germline. V was clipped by 2 bases and J by 3 bases, with 18 bases between them. The CDR3 is 17 residues long.

This clone was recorded a few times. The rearrangement joins TRBV19 to TRBJ1-1; 7 bases line up with TRBD1. This CDR3 is built from 14 residues. V shed 8 bases, J shed 10 bases, and the junction held 16 bases outside the gene matches. CDR1 LNHDA and CDR2 SQIVND come from the germline V gene (reference sequence). The CDR3 reads CASEARGTEVGAFF. The CDR3 DNA sequence: TGTGCCAGTGAAGCACGGGGGACAGAGGTAGGAGCTTTCTTT.

The chain carries TRBV10-1 and TRBJ2-2; 9 positions agree with TRBD2. The germline V gene encodes CDR1 WNHNN and CDR2 SYGVQD (reference sequence). The CDR3 has 15 amino acids. V lost 2 bases and J lost 6; bases outside the gene matches: 4. DNA for the CDR3: TGCGCCAGCAGTGAGCGGACTAGCGTGCCCGGGGAGCTGTTTTTT. Translated: CASSERTSVPGELFF.

The chain couples TRBV5-4 to TRBJ2-7; 8 positions agree with TRBD1. Germline values: CDR1 SGHNT, CDR2 YYREEE (reference sequence). Germline trimming cut 4 bases from V and 2 bases from J; bases unmatched to any gene: 8. The CDR3 runs to 15 residues. In nucleotides, the CDR3 is TGTGCCAGCAGCCCTACAGGGACAGGCGCCTACGAGCAGTACTTC. Translation: CASSPTGTGAYEQYF.

The chain has TRBV30 and TRBJ1-3; possibly TRBD1 for D (6 bases). The germline gives CDR1 GTSNPN, CDR2 SVGIG (reference sequence). V shed 5 bases and J shed 0 bases, with 14 bases lying between them. The CDR3 runs 15 residues. This CDR3 reads CAWGGQGLSGNTIYF. The CDR3 bases are TGTGCCTGGGGCGGCCAGGGGCTCTCTGGAAACACCATATATTTT.